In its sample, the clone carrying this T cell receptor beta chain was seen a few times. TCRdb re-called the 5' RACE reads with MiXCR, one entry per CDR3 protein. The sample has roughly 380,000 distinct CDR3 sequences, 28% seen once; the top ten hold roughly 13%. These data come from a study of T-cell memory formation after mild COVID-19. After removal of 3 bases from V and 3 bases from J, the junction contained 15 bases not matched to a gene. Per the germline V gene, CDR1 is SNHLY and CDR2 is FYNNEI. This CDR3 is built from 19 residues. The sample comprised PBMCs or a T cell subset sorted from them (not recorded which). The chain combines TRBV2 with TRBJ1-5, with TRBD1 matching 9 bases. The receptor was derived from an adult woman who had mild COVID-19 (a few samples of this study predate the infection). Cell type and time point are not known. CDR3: CASSEFRDRVRRSNQPQHF. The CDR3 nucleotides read TGTGCCAGCAGTGAGTTTAGGGACAGGGTGAGGAGGTCCAATCAGCCCCAGCATTTT.